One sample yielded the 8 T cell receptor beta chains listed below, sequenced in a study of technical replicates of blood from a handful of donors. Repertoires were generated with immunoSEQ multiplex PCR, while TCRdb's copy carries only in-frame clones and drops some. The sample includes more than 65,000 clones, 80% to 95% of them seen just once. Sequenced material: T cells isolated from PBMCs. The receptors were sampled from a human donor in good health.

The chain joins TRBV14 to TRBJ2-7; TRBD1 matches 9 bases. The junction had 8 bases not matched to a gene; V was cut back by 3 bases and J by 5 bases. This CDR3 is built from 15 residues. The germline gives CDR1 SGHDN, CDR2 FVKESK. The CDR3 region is CASSQRPGQGDEQYF. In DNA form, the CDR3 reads TGTGCCAGCAGCCAGAGACCGGGACAGGGAGACGAGCAGTACTTC.

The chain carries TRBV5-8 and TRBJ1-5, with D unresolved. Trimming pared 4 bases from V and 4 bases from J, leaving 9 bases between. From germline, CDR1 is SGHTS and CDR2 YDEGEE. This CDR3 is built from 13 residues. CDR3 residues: CASSRRSNQPQHF. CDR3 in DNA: TGTGCCAGCAGCCGGCGGAGTAATCAGCCCCAGCATTTT.

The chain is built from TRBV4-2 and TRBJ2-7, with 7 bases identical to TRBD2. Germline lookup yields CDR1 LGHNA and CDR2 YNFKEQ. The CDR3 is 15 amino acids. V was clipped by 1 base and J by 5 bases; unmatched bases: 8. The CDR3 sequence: CASSQGRSGINEQYF. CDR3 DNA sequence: TGTGCCAGCAGCCAAGGCCGAAGCGGGATCAACGAGCAGTACTTC.

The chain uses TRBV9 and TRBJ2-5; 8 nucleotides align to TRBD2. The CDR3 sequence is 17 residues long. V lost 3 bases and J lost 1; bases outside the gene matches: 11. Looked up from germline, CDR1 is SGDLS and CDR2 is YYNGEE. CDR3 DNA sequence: TGTGCCAGCAGCGCCAGAAGAGCGGGAGACCCCCAAGAGACCCAGTACTTC. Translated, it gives CASSARRAGDPQETQYF.

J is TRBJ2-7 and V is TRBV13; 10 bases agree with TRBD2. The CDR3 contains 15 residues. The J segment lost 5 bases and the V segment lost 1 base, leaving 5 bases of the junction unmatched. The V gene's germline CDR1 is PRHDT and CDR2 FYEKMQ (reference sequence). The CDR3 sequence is CASSLALAGVDEQYF. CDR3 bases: TGTGCCAGCAGCTTAGCCCTAGCGGGAGTCGACGAGCAGTACTTC.

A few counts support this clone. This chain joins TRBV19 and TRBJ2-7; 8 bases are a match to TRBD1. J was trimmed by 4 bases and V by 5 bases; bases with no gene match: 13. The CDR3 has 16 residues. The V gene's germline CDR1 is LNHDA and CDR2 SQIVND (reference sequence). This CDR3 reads CASSSQGTGRVYEQYF. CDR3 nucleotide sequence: TGTGCCAGTAGTTCCCAAGGGACAGGCCGAGTATACGAGCAGTACTTC.

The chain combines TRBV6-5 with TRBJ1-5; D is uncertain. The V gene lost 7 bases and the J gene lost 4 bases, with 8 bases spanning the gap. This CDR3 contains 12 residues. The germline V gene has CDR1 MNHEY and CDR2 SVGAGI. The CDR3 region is CASTTANQPQHF. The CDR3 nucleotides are TGTGCCAGCACAACAGCAAATCAGCCCCAGCATTTT.

The CDR3 DNA follows: TGTGCCAGCAGCCCGGGACTAGCGGCCTGGGGCCTTGTGAATGAGCAGTTCTTC. It is translated as CASSPGLAAWGLVNEQFF. This chain connects TRBV5-6 to TRBJ2-1, with 11 positions matching TRBD2. The CDR3 contains 18 residues. V lost 4 bases, J lost 7 bases, and 16 bases stayed unmatched. Germline loops: CDR1 SGHDT, CDR2 YYEEEE.